These T cell receptor beta chains were read from a single sample in a study of shared clonotypes between healthy human individuals. Measured with immunoSEQ multiplex PCR; TCRdb has only the in-frame clones, and not every one. This sample has 470,000 or so clones, with around 85% found just once. The specimen was PBMCs. The origin of the receptors is a woman aged 40 to 50 in good health. Some clones in this sample may be carry-over from other donors' samples. The CDR3 runs from the conserved cysteine through the conserved F or W. D genes are given only for firm matches. The size entry is marked missing in some rows and otherwise reads once, few, many or a size class.

size: NA
length: 13
D: NA
J: TRBJ1-1
V: TRBV19
DNA: TGTGCCAGTAGTAGCGCAATAAACACTGAAGCTTTCTTT
CDR3: CASSSAINTEAFF

size: few
length: 16
D: TRBD1
J: TRBJ1-4
V: TRBV6-6
DNA: TGTGCCAGCAGTTACTCCTCAGGGGGCGGTAATGAAAAACTGTTTTTT
CDR3: CASSYSSGGGNEKLFF

size: many
length: 12
D: NA
J: TRBJ1-1
V: TRBV29-1
DNA: TGCAGCGTTGAATCTGAGGGAACGGAAGCTTTCTTT
CDR3: CSVESEGTEAFF

size: NA
length: 16
D: NA
J: TRBJ2-3
V: TRBV7-2
DNA: TGTGCCAGCAGCTCCCTCGGCGAGCGGGTCACAGATACGCAGTATTTT
CDR3: CASSSLGERVTDTQYF

size: NA
length: 11
D: NA
J: TRBJ2-5
V: TRBV20-1
DNA: TGCAGTGCCCTTCCGGAGGAGACCCAGTACTTC
CDR3: CSALPEETQYF

size: NA
length: 16
D: TRBD1
J: TRBJ1-5
V: TRBV9
DNA: TGTGCCAGCAGCCCTGGGACAGGGGGCCTCAATCAGCCCCAGCATTTT
CDR3: CASSPGTGGLNQPQHF

size: NA
length: 14
D: NA
J: TRBJ1-1
V: TRBV6-8
DNA: TGTGCCAGCAGTTACCCTCACCGGGGGACTGAAGCTTTCTTT
CDR3: CASSYPHRGTEAFF

size: NA
length: 13
D: NA
J: TRBJ1-5
V: TRBV12-5
DNA: TGTGCTAGTGCCTTAAACGGTAATCAGCCCCAGCATTTT
CDR3: CASALNGNQPQHF

size: NA
length: 12
D: NA
J: TRBJ1-2
V: TRBV28
DNA: TGTGCCAGTGAGAATTCTAACTATGGCTACACCTTC
CDR3: CASENSNYGYTF

size: NA
length: 14
D: TRBD1
J: TRBJ2-3
V: TRBV5-1
DNA: TGCGCCAGCAGCCCGGGACAGAACACAGATACGCAGTATTTT
CDR3: CASSPGQNTDTQYF

size: once
length: 13
D: TRBD1
J: TRBJ2-7
V: TRBV7-9
DNA: TGTGCCAGCAGCCAGATGGACAGGGGGGAGCAGTACTTC
CDR3: CASSQMDRGEQYF

size: many
length: 17
D: NA
J: TRBJ2-7
V: TRBV27
DNA: TGTGCCAGCAGTTTAAGGCAAACCGGGACGGAACCCTACGAGCAGTACTTC
CDR3: CASSLRQTGTEPYEQYF

size: NA
length: 13
D: TRBD2
J: TRBJ2-7
V: TRBV29-1
DNA: TGCAGCGTTGGGGCTAGCGGGAGTAACGAGCAGTACTTC
CDR3: CSVGASGSNEQYF

size: NA
length: 13
D: NA
J: TRBJ1-5
V: TRBV19
DNA: TGTGCCAGTAGTCCCGACAGAAATCAGCCCCAGCATTTT
CDR3: CASSPDRNQPQHF

size: NA
length: 13
D: NA
J: TRBJ2-5
V: TRBV18
DNA: TGTGCCAGCTCACCCGATTACCAAGAGACCCAGTACTTC
CDR3: CASSPDYQETQYF

size: many
length: 16
D: NA
J: TRBJ2-2
V: TRBV30
DNA: TGTGCCTGGCGACGCGGAGGACAGAGGAACACCGGGGAGCTGTTTTTT
CDR3: CAWRRGGQRNTGELFF

size: NA
length: 14
D: TRBD1
J: TRBJ2-5
V: TRBV27
DNA: TGTGCCAGCAGTTTATCAGGGGGCGGAGAGACCCAGTACTTC
CDR3: CASSLSGGGETQYF

size: few
length: 14
D: NA
J: TRBJ1-4
V: TRBV5-1
DNA: TGCGCCAGCAGCGGTACCGGGACACCGGAAAAACTGTTTTTT
CDR3: CASSGTGTPEKLFF

size: NA
length: 15
D: TRBD2
J: TRBJ2-1
V: TRBV7-3
DNA: TGTGCCAGCAGCTCGGATAGCGGGAGAAGTAATGAGCAGTTCTTC
CDR3: CASSSDSGRSNEQFF

size: NA
length: 15
D: TRBD2
J: TRBJ2-1
V: TRBV6-6
DNA: TGTGCCAGCAGCCCCGGACTAGCGGGAATCTATGAGCAGTTCTTC
CDR3: CASSPGLAGIYEQFF

size: NA
length: 13
D: NA
J: TRBJ2-7
V: TRBV11-3
DNA: TGTGCCAGCAGCTTGGACAGATTCTACGAGCAGTACTTC
CDR3: CASSLDRFYEQYF

size: NA
length: 14
D: TRBD1
J: TRBJ2-7
V: TRBV2
DNA: TGTGCCAGCAGGAGACAGGGGGATTTCGACGAGCAGTACTTC
CDR3: CASRRQGDFDEQYF

size: NA
length: 13
D: NA
J: TRBJ1-1
V: TRBV19
DNA: TGTGCCAGTAGTATACGGGGGAACACTGAAGCTTTCTTT
CDR3: CASSIRGNTEAFF

size: few
length: 14
D: TRBD2
J: TRBJ2-2
V: TRBV29-1
DNA: TGCAGCGCCCTAAAGACTAGCGGGACCGGGGAGCTGTTTTTT
CDR3: CSALKTSGTGELFF

size: NA
length: 13
D: NA
J: TRBJ1-2
V: TRBV5-6
DNA: TGTGCCAGCAGCCTACCACTTAACTATGGCTACACCTTC
CDR3: CASSLPLNYGYTF

size: NA
length: 15
D: TRBD2
J: TRBJ2-5
V: TRBV11-2
DNA: TGTGCCAGCAGCTTAGTAGCGGGACGGGGGGAGACCCAGTACTTC
CDR3: CASSLVAGRGETQYF

size: NA
length: 15
D: NA
J: TRBJ2-5
V: TRBV6-5
DNA: TGTGCCAGCAGTTCCGTTGGGACTTGGGGAGAGACCCAGTACTTC
CDR3: CASSSVGTWGETQYF

size: NA
length: 13
D: NA
J: TRBJ2-7
V: TRBV6-6
DNA: TGTGCCAGCAGCAGGGACACCTCCTACGAGCAGTACTTC
CDR3: CASSRDTSYEQYF

size: NA
length: 11
D: NA
J: TRBJ2-5
V: TRBV20-1
DNA: TGCAGTGCCACACGAACAGAGACCCAGTACTTC
CDR3: CSATRTETQYF

size: few
length: 15
D: NA
J: TRBJ2-1
V: TRBV7-9
DNA: TGTGCCAGCAGCTTAGCAGGGGTTCCCTACAATGAGCAGTTCTTC
CDR3: CASSLAGVPYNEQFF

size: NA
length: 13
D: TRBD1
J: TRBJ1-5
V: TRBV30
DNA: TGTGCCTGGAGTGTGACAGGGGATCAGCCCCAGCATTTT
CDR3: CAWSVTGDQPQHF

size: NA
length: 14
D: NA
J: TRBJ1-5
V: TRBV30
DNA: TGTGCCTGGAGTTGGGGCAGGGAGGGGCAGCCCCAGCATTTT
CDR3: CAWSWGREGQPQHF

size: NA
length: 16
D: TRBD1
J: TRBJ2-5
V: TRBV7-9
DNA: TGCGCCAGCAGCCAAGAAGCCGGGACAGGCGGTGAGACCCAGTACTTC
CDR3: CASSQEAGTGGETQYF

size: NA
length: 14
D: TRBD2
J: TRBJ2-7
V: TRBV6-5
DNA: TGTGCCAGCAACACCCCGGGACTAGGGGCCGAGCAGTACTTC
CDR3: CASNTPGLGAEQYF

size: NA
length: 17
D: NA
J: TRBJ2-6
V: TRBV9
DNA: TGTGCCAGCAGCACCGCCGGACTCCAACCCGGGGCCAACGTCCTGACTTTC
CDR3: CASSTAGLQPGANVLTF

size: NA
length: 11
D: NA
J: TRBJ2-2
V: TRBV29-1
DNA: TGCAGCGTTTCCCCGGGGGGGGAGCTGTTTTTT
CDR3: CSVSPGGELFF

size: NA
length: 15
D: NA
J: TRBJ1-5
V: TRBV6-5
DNA: TGTGCCAGCAGACCGGACGGGTTGGGCAATCAGCCCCAGCATTTT
CDR3: CASRPDGLGNQPQHF

size: NA
length: 15
D: TRBD2
J: TRBJ2-7
V: TRBV15
DNA: TGTGCCACCAGCGGTCGACTAGCGGATCCCTACGAGCAGTACTTC
CDR3: CATSGRLADPYEQYF

size: NA
length: 15
D: NA
J: TRBJ1-1
V: TRBV2
DNA: TGTGCCAGCAGTGCGGTCAGGGGAACCAACACTGAAGCTTTCTTT
CDR3: CASSAVRGTNTEAFF

size: many
length: 14
D: NA
J: TRBJ2-1
V: TRBV5-1
DNA: TGCGCCAGCAGCCCACAGGGCCCGGACAATGAGCAGTTCTTC
CDR3: CASSPQGPDNEQFF

size: NA
length: 13
D: NA
J: TRBJ2-5
V: TRBV18
DNA: TGTGCCAGCTCACGGGAAGGTTTGGAGACCCAGTACTTC
CDR3: CASSREGLETQYF

size: NA
length: 13
D: NA
J: TRBJ2-5
V: TRBV7-3
DNA: TGTGCCAGCAGCGTTCAAATTCAAGAGACCCAGTACTTC
CDR3: CASSVQIQETQYF

size: NA
length: 14
D: NA
J: TRBJ2-3
V: TRBV27
DNA: TGTGCCAGCAGTACCACTAGCACGACAGATACGCAGTATTTT
CDR3: CASSTTSTTDTQYF

size: NA
length: 14
D: TRBD1
J: TRBJ1-2
V: TRBV29-1
DNA: TGCAGCGTTGGGCACCCGGGACAGGACTATGGCTACACCTTC
CDR3: CSVGHPGQDYGYTF

size: few
length: 15
D: NA
J: TRBJ1-3
V: TRBV28
DNA: TGTGCCAGCAGTTTCTCCGGGACCCCCGGAAACACCATATATTTT
CDR3: CASSFSGTPGNTIYF

size: NA
length: 18
D: TRBD2
J: TRBJ2-1
V: TRBV4-3
DNA: TGCGCCAGCAGCCAAAACGAGGAATTGGGACTACCGAGGAATGAGCAGTTCTTC
CDR3: CASSQNEELGLPRNEQFF

size: NA
length: 15
D: NA
J: TRBJ2-1
V: TRBV5-1
DNA: TGCGCCAGCAGCCTCCTGACGGGAGTTGGTAATGAGCAGTTCTTC
CDR3: CASSLLTGVGNEQFF

size: NA
length: 14
D: TRBD1
J: TRBJ2-1
V: TRBV19
DNA: TGTGCCAGTAAGGGGACAGGGAGATACAATGAGCAGTTCTTC
CDR3: CASKGTGRYNEQFF

size: NA
length: 13
D: NA
J: TRBJ2-1
V: TRBV19
DNA: TGTGCCAGTAGTCTCGAACAGGATTCTGAGCAGTTCTTC
CDR3: CASSLEQDSEQFF

size: NA
length: 14
D: NA
J: TRBJ2-1
V: TRBV7-9
DNA: TGTGCCAGCAGCTTATTGGCGGCCTACAATGAGCAGTTCTTC
CDR3: CASSLLAAYNEQFF

size: NA
length: 13
D: NA
J: TRBJ1-1
V: TRBV7-3
DNA: TGTGCCAGCAGGCCGACACCGAACACTGAAGCTTTCTTT
CDR3: CASRPTPNTEAFF

size: NA
length: 15
D: NA
J: TRBJ1-1
V: TRBV7-8
DNA: TGTGCCAGCAGCTTAGGAAGTCTATGGGACACTGAAGCTTTCTTT
CDR3: CASSLGSLWDTEAFF

size: once
length: 12
D: NA
J: TRBJ2-7
V: TRBV27
DNA: TGTGCCAGCAGTTCCACAACCTACGAGCAGTACTTC
CDR3: CASSSTTYEQYF

size: NA
length: 15
D: NA
J: TRBJ2-1
V: TRBV9
DNA: TGTGCCAGCAGCCACGTCGGGACCCCGTTCGATGAGCAGTTCTTC
CDR3: CASSHVGTPFDEQFF